This T cell receptor beta chain came from a study of radiotherapy plus CTLA-4 blockade in lung cancer. General study results and limits: Some TCR clones had been derived from tumors. These clones expanded in peripheral blood after radiotherapy plus ipilimumab.

Patients with chemo-refractory metastatic non-small-cell lung cancer received focal radiation plus CTLA-4 blockade with ipilimumab. Trimming cost V 2 bases and J 8 bases, with 12 bases left between them. This CDR3 contains 13 residues. Per the germline V gene, CDR1 is MDHEN and CDR2 is SYDVKM. Turning to this clone: What it binds is unknown.

Assay used: immunoSEQ multiplex PCR; TCRdb lists only in-frame clones, some missing. The sample includes 120,000 or so clones, approximately 90% seen only once; the top ten take approximately 7.2%. Sequencing used peripheral blood, obtained from a patient treated with radiotherapy plus ipilimumab. The gene calls are TRBV28 and TRBJ2-5, with a weak D call TRBD1 (6 bases). The source is a human donor with non-small cell lung cancer that progressed on radiotherapy plus ipilimumab. Here the CDR3 DNA reads TGTGCCAGCAGTTTAAATGTAGGGGGAACCCAGTACTTC. Its protein product is CASSLNVGGTQYF.